A single sample is the source of the 8 T cell receptor beta chains below, sequenced in a study of cytomegalovirus exposure and HLA in healthy donors. PCR employed 60 Vbeta and 13 Jbeta primers. Generated by immunoSEQ multiplex PCR, the TCRdb table keeps only in-frame clones and is missing some. The table includes just over 150,000 clones, roughly 82% detected once. Input material: PBMCs. The source of these receptors is a woman aged 45-60 years in good health and CMV-seropositive.

V and J are TRBV6-5 and TRBJ1-4; TRBD1 might be the D (6 bases). Germline V gene data show CDR1 as MNHEY and CDR2 as SVGAGI. This CDR3 is built from 14 residues. The V end was cut by 5 bases, the J end by 6 bases, with 13 bases between. The DNA for the CDR3 is TGTGCCAGCAGTCGTTACAGGGCACATGAAAAACTGTTTTTT. This sequence encodes CASSRYRAHEKLFF.

The chain links TRBV7-8 to TRBJ1-1; no clear D. CDR3 length: 17 residues. V lost 0 bases and J 4 bases, leaving 18 bases between the germline ends. Per the germline V gene, CDR1 is SGHVS and CDR2 is FQNEAQ. The CDR3 reads CASSLAGSRVRPTEAFF. The CDR3 region has the DNA TGTGCCAGCAGCTTAGCGGGGAGTCGGGTCAGACCCACTGAAGCTTTCTTT.

The rearrangement links TRBV7-9 to TRBJ2-7; maybe TRBD2 (5 bases). Trimming took 5 bases from V and 9 from J, leaving 17 bases between them. The CDR3 runs 13 residues. CDR1 is SEHNR, CDR2 FQNEAQ, per germline (reference sequence). The CDR3 here is CASSPADVEVQYF. The CDR3 nucleotides are TGTGCCAGCAGCCCTGCGGATGTGGAGGTGCAGTACTTC. Complete variable domain (other parts from reference TRBV7-9 and TRBJ2-7): DTGVSQNPRHKITKRGQNVTFRCDPISEHNRLYWYRQTLGQGPEFLTYFQNEAQLEKSRLLSDRFSAERPKGSFSTLEIQRTEQGDSAMYLCASSPADVEVQYFGPGTRLTVT.

This clone was observed a few times. The gene calls are TRBV11-2 and TRBJ1-5; D gene uncertain. The CDR3 covers 13 residues. The germline V and J ends were trimmed by 0 bases and 7 bases, with 7 bases remaining between them. CDR1 and CDR2 (germline): SGHAT, FQNNGV. CDR3 in amino acids: CASSLDRRQPQHF. CDR3 coding DNA: TGTGCCAGCAGCTTAGATCGGAGACAGCCCCAGCATTTT.

This clone occurred a few times. The J gene is TRBJ1-2, the V gene TRBV5-1; no reliable D call. V dropped 0 bases and J dropped 3 bases, with 9 bases sitting between them. Germline CDR1 reads SGHRS; CDR2 reads YFSETQ. The length of the CDR3 is 14 residues. Here the CDR3 DNA reads TGCGCCAGCAGCTTGGGGGGAGATCACTATGGCTACACCTTC. Residues: CASSLGGDHYGYTF.

The J gene is TRBJ2-3, the V gene TRBV19; 8 bases agree with TRBD1. The CDR3 is 15 residues long. V lost 4 bases, J lost 1 base, and 4 bases stayed unmatched. Looked up from germline, CDR1 is LNHDA and CDR2 is SQIVND (reference sequence). DNA for the CDR3: TGTGCCAGTAGTACTGGACAGGGTGGCACAGATACGCAGTATTTT. Translating gives CASSTGQGGTDTQYF.

This clone showed up just a few times. The CDR3 protein is CASSEDFAGSQPQHF. CDR3 in DNA: TGTGCCAGCAGTGAAGATTTTGCGGGGAGTCAGCCCCAGCATTTT. The rearrangement uses TRBV2 and TRBJ1-5, with unresolved D. CDR1 is SNHLY and CDR2 is FYNNEI in the germline V gene. CDR3 length: 15 residues. The V end was cut by 1 base, the J end by 6 bases, with 13 bases between.

The rearrangement uses TRBV20-1 and TRBJ2-7; 7 bases agree with TRBD1. CDR1 is DFQATT, CDR2 SNEGSKA, per germline (reference sequence). The CDR3 covers 11 residues. V was clipped by 4 bases and J by 4 bases; unmatched bases: 1. Here the CDR3 reads CSAKQGYEQYF. CDR3 nucleotide sequence: TGCAGTGCTAAACAGGGGTACGAGCAGTACTTC.